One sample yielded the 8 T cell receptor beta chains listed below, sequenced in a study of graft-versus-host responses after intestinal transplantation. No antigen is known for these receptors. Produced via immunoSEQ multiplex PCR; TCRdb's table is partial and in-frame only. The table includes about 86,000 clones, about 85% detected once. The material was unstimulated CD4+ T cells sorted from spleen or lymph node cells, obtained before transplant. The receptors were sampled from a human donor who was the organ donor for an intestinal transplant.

The CDR3 bases are TGTGCCAGAAAGCGCGCGACAGGAGCCTACGAGCAGTACTTC. This gives the protein CARKRATGAYEQYF. V and J are TRBV6-1 and TRBJ2-7; D might be TRBD1 (6 bases). The CDR3 has 14 residues. V lost 9 bases to trimming and J lost 2 bases, with 17 bases between them. Germline V gives CDR1 MNHNS, CDR2 SASEGT.

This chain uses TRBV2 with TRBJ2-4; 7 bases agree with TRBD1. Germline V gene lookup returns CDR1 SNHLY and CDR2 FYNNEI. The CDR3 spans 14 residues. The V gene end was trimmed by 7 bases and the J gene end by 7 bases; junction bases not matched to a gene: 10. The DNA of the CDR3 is TGTGCCAGCATCCAACAGGGGTTGGGTAACATTCAGTACTTC. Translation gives CASIQQGLGNIQYF. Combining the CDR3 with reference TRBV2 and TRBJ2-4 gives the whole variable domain EPEVTQTPSHQVTQMGQEVILRCVPISNHLYFYWYRQILGQKVEFLVSFYNNEISEKSEIFDDQFSVERPDGSNFTLKIRSTKLEDSAMYFCASIQQGLGNIQYFGAGTRLSVL.

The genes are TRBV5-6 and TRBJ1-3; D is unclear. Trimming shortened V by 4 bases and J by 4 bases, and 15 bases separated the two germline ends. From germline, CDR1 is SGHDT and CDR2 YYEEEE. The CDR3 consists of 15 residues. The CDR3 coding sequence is TGTGCCAGCAGCCCTCGCATGGGAGACGGAAACACCATATATTTT. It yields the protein CASSPRMGDGNTIYF.

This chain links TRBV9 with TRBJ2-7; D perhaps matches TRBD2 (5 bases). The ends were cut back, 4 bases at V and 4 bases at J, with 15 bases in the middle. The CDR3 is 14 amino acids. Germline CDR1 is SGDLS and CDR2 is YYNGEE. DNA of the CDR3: TGTGCCAGCAGCTCCCGATCCGGACTTTACGAGCAGTACTTC. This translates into CASSSRSGLYEQYF. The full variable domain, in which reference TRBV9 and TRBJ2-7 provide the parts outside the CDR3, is DSGVTQTPKHLITATGQRVTLRCSPRSGDLSVYWYQQSLDQGLQFLIQYYNGEERAKGNILERFSAQQFPDLHSELNLSSLELGDSALYFCASSSRSGLYEQYFGPGTRLTVT.

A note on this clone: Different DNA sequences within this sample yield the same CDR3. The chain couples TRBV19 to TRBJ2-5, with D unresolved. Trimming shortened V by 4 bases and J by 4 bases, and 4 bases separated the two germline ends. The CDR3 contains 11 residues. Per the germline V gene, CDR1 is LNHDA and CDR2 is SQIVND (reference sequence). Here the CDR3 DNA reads TGTGCCAGTAGTAGCGGAGAGACCCAGTACTTC. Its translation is CASSSGETQYF.

CDR3 nucleotides: TGTGCCACCAGCAGGGGGGTACAGGGAGTGGAGGGCTACACCTTC. It specifies CATSRGVQGVEGYTF. This chain links TRBV15 with TRBJ1-2; weak D call: TRBD1 (6 bases). V was shortened by 3 bases and J by 8 bases, with 19 bases between the two germline ends. Per germline, CDR1 LNHNV and CDR2 YYDKDF (reference sequence). The CDR3 length is 15 residues.

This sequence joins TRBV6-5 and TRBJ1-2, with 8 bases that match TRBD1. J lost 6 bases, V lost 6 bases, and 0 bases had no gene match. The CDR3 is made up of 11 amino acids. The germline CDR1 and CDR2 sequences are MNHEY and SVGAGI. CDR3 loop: CASRTGDGYTF. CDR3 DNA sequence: TGTGCCAGCAGGACAGGGGATGGCTACACCTTC.

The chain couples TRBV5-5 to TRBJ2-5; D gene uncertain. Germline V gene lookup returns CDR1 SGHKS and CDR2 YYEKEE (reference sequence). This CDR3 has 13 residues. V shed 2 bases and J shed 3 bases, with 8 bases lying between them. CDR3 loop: CASSLASKETQYF. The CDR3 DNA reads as TGTGCCAGCAGCTTAGCGTCGAAAGAGACCCAGTACTTC.